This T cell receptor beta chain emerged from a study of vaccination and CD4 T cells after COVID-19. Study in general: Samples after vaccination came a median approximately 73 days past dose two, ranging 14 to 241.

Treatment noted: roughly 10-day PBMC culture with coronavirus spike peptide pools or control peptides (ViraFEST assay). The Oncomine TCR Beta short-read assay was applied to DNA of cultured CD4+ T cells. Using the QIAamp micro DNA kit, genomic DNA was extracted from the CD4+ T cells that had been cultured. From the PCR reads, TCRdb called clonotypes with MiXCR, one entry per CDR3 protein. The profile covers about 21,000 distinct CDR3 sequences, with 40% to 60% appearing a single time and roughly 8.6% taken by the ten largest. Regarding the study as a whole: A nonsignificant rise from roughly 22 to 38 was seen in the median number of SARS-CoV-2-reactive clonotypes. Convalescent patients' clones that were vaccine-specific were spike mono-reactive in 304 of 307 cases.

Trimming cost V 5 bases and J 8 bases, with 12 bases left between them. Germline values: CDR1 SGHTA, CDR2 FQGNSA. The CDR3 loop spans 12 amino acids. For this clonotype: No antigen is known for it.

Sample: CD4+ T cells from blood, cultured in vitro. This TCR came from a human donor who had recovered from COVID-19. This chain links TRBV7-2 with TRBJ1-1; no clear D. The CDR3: CASSPTGREAFF. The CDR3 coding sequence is TGTGCCAGCAGCCCGACGGGGAGAGAAGCTTTCTTT. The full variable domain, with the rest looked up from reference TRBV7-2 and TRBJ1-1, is GAGVSQSPSNKVTEKGKDVELRCDPISGHTALYWYRQSLGQGLEFLIYFQGNSAPDKSGLPSDRFSAERTGGSVSTLTIQRTQQEDSAVYLCASSPTGREAFFGQGTRLTVV.